This T cell receptor (beta chain) was observed in a study of blood T cell repertoires in COVID-19. Across the study: PBMCs, B-cell-depleted T cells, or T cells were the source of the cDNA or gDNA that made up the material.

Individuals aged about 18 to 90 years were recruited from some 26 US areas. In assigning cohorts, the study relied on participant-reported clinical history. The CDR3 length is 18 residues. The V end lost 1 base, the J end lost 0 bases, and 16 bases lay between the germline ends. In germline, CDR1 is SGHTA, CDR2 FQGNSA. Some clones are missing from TCRdb's copy, which holds only in-frame ones; the method was immunoSEQ multiplex PCR. The sample carries around 300,000 clones, approximately 88% recorded once. The chain combines TRBV7-2 with TRBJ2-1; D is ambiguous. The sequence was collected from a young man who had recovered from COVID-19. Sequenced material: PBMCs or T cells enriched from blood (not recorded which). DNA for the CDR3: TGTGCCAGCAGCTTAGGTCCGGCTGGCCGGAGCTCCTACAATGAGCAGTTCTTC. Residues: CASSLGPAGRSSYNEQFF.